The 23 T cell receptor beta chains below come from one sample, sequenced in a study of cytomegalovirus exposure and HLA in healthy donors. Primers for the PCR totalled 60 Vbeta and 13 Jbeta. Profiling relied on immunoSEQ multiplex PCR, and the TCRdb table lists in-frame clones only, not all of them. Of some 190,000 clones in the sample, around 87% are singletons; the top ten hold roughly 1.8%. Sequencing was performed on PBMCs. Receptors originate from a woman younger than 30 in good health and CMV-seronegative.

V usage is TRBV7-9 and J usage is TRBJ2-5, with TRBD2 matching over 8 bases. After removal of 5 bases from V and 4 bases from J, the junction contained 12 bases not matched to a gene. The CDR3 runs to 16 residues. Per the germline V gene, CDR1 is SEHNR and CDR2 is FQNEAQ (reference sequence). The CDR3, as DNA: TGTGCCAGCAGCCCCGTAAGCGGGAGATTGCGAGAGACCCAGTACTTC. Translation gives CASSPVSGRLRETQYF.

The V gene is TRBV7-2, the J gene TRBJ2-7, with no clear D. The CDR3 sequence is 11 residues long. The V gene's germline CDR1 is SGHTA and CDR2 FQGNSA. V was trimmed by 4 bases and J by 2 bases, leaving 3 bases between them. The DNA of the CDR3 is TGTGCCAGCAGCTCAGCCTACGAGCAGTACTTC. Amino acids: CASSSAYEQYF.

The CDR3 spells CAWSDTSGPLEQYF. CDR3 in DNA: TGTGCCTGGAGCGATACTAGCGGCCCCCTCGAGCAGTACTTC. The chain combines TRBV30 with TRBJ2-7; 8 positions match TRBD2. The germline V gene has CDR1 GTSNPN and CDR2 SVGIG (reference sequence). V lost 3 bases, J lost 6 bases, and 10 bases stayed unmatched. The CDR3 has 14 residues.

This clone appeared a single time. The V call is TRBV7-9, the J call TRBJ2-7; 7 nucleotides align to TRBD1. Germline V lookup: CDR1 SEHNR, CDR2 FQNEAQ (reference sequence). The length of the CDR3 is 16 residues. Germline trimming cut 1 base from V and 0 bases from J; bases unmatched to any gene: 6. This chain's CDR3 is CASSLGGQAISYEQYF. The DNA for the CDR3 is TGTGCCAGCAGCTTAGGCGGACAGGCCATCTCCTACGAGCAGTACTTC.

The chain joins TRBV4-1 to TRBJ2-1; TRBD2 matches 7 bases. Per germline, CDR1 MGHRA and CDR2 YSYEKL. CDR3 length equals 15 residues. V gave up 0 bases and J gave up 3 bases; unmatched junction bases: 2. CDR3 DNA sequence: TGCGCCAGCAGCCAAGAGCGGGACTACTACAATGAGCAGTTCTTC. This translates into CASSQERDYYNEQFF.

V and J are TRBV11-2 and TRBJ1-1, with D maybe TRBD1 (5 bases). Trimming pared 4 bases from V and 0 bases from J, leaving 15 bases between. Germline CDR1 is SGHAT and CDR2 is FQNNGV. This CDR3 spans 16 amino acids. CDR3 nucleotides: TGTGCCAGCAGCTCGGGCCGGGGGGGGATGAACACTGAAGCTTTCTTT. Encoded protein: CASSSGRGGMNTEAFF. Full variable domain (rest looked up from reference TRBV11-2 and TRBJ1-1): EAGVAQSPRYKIIEKRQSVAFWCNPISGHATLYWYQQILGQGPKLLIQFQNNGVVDDSQLPKDRFSAERLKGVDSTLKIQPAKLEDSAVYLCASSSGRGGMNTEAFFGQGTRLTVV.

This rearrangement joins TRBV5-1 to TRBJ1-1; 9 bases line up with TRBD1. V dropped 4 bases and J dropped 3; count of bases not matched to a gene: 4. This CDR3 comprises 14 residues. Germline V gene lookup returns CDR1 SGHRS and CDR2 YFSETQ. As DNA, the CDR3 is TGCGCCAGCAGCGCACAGGGGGCCTACACTGAAGCTTTCTTT. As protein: CASSAQGAYTEAFF. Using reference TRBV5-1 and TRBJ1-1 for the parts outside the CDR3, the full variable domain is KAGVTQTPRYLIKTRGQQVTLSCSPISGHRSVSWYQQTPGQGLQFLFEYFSETQRNKGNFPGRFSGRQFSNSRSEMNVSTLELGDSALYLCASSAQGAYTEAFFGQGTRLTVV.

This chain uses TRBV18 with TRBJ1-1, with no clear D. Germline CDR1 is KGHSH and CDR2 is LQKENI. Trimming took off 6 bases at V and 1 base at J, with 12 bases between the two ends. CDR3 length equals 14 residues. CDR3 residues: CASSPGRTNTEAFF. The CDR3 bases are TGTGCCAGCTCGCCCGGGAGGACGAACACTGAAGCTTTCTTT.

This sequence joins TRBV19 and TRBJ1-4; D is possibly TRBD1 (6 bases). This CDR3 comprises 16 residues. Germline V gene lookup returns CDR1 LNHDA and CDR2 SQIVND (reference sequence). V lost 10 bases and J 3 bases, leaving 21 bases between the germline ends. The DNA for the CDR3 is TGTGCCACTCGTCGACGGGGGGCGGTGGCTAATGAAAAACTGTTTTTT. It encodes CATRRRGAVANEKLFF.

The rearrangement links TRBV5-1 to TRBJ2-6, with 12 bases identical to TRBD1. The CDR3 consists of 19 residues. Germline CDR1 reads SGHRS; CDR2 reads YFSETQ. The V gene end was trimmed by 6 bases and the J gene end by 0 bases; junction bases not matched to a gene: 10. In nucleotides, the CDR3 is TGCGCCAGCAAGGGACAGGGGGCTCAAATTCGCTCTGGGGCCAACGTCCTGACTTTC. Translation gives CASKGQGAQIRSGANVLTF.

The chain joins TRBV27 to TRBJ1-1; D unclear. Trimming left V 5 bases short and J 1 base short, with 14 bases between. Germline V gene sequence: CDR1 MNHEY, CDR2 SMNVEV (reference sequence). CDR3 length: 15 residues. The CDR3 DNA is TGTGCCAGCAGTCGTGCGGCGGGATCGAACACTGAAGCTTTCTTT. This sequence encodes CASSRAAGSNTEAFF.

The chain's CDR3 is CASSQIPGGTDSYEQYF. The DNA for the CDR3 is TGCGCCAGCAGCCAAATTCCCGGAGGGACAGATTCCTACGAGCAGTACTTC. This chain uses TRBV4-1 with TRBJ2-7; D is perhaps TRBD1 (7 bases). V lost 2 bases, J lost 1 base, and 18 bases lay in between. This CDR3 has 17 residues. Germline assignment: CDR1 MGHRA and CDR2 YSYEKL.

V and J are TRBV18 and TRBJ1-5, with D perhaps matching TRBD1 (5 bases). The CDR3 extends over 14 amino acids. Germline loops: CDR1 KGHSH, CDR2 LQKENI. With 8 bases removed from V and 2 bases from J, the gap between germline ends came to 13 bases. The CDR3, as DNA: TGTGCCAGCGCCCAGGGAACCGGCAATCAGCCCCAGCATTTT. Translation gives CASAQGTGNQPQHF. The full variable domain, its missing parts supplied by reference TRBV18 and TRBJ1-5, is NAGVMQNPRHLVRRRGQEARLRCSPMKGHSHVYWYRQLPEEGLKFMVYLQKENIIDESGMPKERFSAEFPKEGPSILRIQQVVRGDSAAYFCASAQGTGNQPQHFGDGTRLSIL.

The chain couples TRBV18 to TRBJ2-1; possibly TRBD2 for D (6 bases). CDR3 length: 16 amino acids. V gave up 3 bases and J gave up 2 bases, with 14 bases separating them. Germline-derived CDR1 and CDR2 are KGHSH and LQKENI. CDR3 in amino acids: CASSPPVGTAYNEQFF. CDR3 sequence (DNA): TGTGCCAGCTCACCCCCCGTAGGGACTGCCTACAATGAGCAGTTCTTC.

This CDR3 is CASSLGTGRPNYGYTF. The DNA of the CDR3 is TGCGCCAGCAGCTTGGGGACAGGGAGACCCAACTATGGCTACACCTTC. The rearrangement links TRBV5-1 to TRBJ1-2; 8 nucleotides agree with TRBD1. Germline values: CDR1 SGHRS, CDR2 YFSETQ. This CDR3 contains 16 residues. V dropped 0 bases and J dropped 2; count of bases not matched to a gene: 6.

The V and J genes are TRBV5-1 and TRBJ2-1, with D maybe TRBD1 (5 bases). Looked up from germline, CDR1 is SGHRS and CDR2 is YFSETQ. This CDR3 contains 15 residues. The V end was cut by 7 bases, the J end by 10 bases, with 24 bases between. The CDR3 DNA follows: TGCGCCAGCGACACCCGACCCGGTGGGCAGGGAGAGCAGTTCTTC. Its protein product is CASDTRPGGQGEQFF.

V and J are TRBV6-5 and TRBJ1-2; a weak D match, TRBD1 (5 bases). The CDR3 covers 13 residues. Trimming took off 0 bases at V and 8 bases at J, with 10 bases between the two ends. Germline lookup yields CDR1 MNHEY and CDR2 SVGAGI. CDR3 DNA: TGTGCCAGCAGTTACTCGTCAGGGTTCGGCTACACCTTC. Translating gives CASSYSSGFGYTF.

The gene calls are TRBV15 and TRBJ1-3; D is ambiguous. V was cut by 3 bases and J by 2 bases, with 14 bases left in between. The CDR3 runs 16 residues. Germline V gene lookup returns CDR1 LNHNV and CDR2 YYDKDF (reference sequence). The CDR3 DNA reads TGTGCCACCAGCAGTCGAAGACTCGACCCTGGAAACACCATATATTTT. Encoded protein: CATSSRRLDPGNTIYF.

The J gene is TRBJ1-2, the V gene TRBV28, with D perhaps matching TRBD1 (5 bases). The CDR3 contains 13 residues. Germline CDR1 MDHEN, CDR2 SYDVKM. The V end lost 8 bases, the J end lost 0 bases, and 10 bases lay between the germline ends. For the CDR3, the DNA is TGTGCCAGCCAGGGATTGACTAACTATGGCTACACCTTC. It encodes CASQGLTNYGYTF.

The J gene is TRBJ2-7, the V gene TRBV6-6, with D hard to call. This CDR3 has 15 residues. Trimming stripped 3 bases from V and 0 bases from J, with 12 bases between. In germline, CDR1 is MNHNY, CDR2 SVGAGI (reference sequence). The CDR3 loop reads CASSYGDLSSYEQYF. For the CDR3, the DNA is TGTGCCAGCAGTTATGGCGACTTGAGCTCCTACGAGCAGTACTTC.

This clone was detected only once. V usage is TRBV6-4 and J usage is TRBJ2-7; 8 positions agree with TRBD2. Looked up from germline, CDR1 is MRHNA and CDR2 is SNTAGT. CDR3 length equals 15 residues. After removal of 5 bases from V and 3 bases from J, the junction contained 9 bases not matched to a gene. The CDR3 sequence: CASSTRGGRFYEQYF. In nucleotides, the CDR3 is TGTGCCAGCAGTACCCGGGGGGGGCGCTTCTACGAGCAGTACTTC.

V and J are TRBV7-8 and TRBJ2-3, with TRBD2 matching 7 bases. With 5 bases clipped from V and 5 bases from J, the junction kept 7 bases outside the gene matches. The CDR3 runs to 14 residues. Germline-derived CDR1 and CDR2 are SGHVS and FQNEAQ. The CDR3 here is CASSTTSALDTQYF. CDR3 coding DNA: TGTGCCAGCAGCACCACTAGCGCTCTAGATACGCAGTATTTT.

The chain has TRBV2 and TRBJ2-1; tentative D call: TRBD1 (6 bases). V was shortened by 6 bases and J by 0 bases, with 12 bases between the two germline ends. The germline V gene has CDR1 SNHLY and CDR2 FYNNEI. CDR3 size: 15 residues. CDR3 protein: CASRQGRNSYNEQFF. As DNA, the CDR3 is TGTGCCAGCAGACAGGGACGAAACTCCTACAATGAGCAGTTCTTC.